Here is one T cell receptor (beta chain) with its context. This record belongs to a study of cytomegalovirus exposure and HLA in healthy donors. A multiplex PCR was run with 60 Vbeta primers and 13 Jbeta primers. Repertoires were generated with immunoSEQ multiplex PCR, while TCRdb's copy carries only in-frame clones and drops some. The sample table includes tens of thousands of clones. V was pared by 7 bases and J by 4 bases, with 9 bases of the junction left unmatched. The CDR3 totals 15 residues. Germline assignment: CDR1 SGHAT and CDR2 FQDESV (reference sequence). This rearrangement joins TRBV11-1 to TRBJ2-2; 7 positions match TRBD1. Sequences were obtained from PBMCs. The sequence came from a female donor in good health and CMV-seropositive. CDR3 coding DNA: TGTGCCAGCACCCACGACAGGGTGGGCACCGGGGAGCTGTTTTTT. Translated: CASTHDRVGTGELFF.